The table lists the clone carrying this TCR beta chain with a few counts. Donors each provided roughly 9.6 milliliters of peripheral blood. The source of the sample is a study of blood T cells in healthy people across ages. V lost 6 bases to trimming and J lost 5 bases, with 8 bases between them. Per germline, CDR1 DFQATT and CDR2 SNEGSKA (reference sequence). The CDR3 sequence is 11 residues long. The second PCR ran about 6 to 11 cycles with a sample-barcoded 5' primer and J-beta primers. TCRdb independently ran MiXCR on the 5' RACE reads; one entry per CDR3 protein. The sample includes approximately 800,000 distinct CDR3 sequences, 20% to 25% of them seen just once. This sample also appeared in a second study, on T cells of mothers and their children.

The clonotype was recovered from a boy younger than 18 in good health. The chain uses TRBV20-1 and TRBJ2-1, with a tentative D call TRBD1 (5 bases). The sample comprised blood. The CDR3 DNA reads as TGCAGTGCACAGGCTGACAATGAGCAGTTCTTC. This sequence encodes CSAQADNEQFF.